This is a list of T cell receptor beta chains from one sample in a study of blood T cell repertoires in COVID-19. Sequencing was performed with immunoSEQ multiplex PCR; in TCRdb, only in-frame clones are kept and a portion is missing. The sample holds more than 100,000 clones, almost 90% seen once. The sequenced material came from peripheral blood. The source of these receptors is a woman between 45 and 60 years old with active or convalescent COVID-19. Each CDR3 is given with its conserved first and last residue. A D gene is named only where the DNA matches it firmly. Where a row states a size, it is once, few, many or the class of an expanded clone; other rows omit it.

D gene	V gene	J gene	clone size	CDR3 protein	CDR3 DNA
NA	TRBV5-1	TRBJ2-7	NA	CASSDGQYYEQYF	TGCGCCAGCAGCGACGGACAGTACTACGAGCAGTACTTC
NA	TRBV3-1/TRBV3-2	TRBJ1-3	NA	CASRPEGGGNTIYF	TGTGCCAGCAGACCAGAGGGTGGTGGAAACACCATATATTTT
TRBD1	TRBV6-5	TRBJ2-5	NA	CASAGTEQETQYF	TGTGCCAGTGCTGGGACAGAGCAAGAGACCCAGTACTTC
TRBD2	TRBV9	TRBJ2-2	NA	CASSVAAGTNTGELFF	TGTGCCAGCAGCGTAGCAGCGGGGACGAACACCGGGGAGCTGTTTTTT
TRBD2	TRBV19	TRBJ2-1	NA	CASSKPGLAGIEQFF	TGTGCCAGTAGTAAACCGGGACTAGCGGGAATTGAGCAGTTCTTC
NA	TRBV29-1	TRBJ1-1	NA	CSVGAEAFF	TGCAGCGTTGGCGCTGAAGCTTTCTTT
NA	TRBV7-2	TRBJ1-5	once	CASSPGDNQPQHF	TGTGCCAGCAGCCCCGGAGATAATCAGCCCCAGCATTTT
TRBD1	TRBV10-3	TRBJ2-3	NA	CAIKRGQTDTQYF	TGTGCCATCAAGAGGGGGCAGACAGATACGCAGTATTTT
NA	TRBV28	TRBJ1-1	NA	CASSLQDLNTEAFF	TGTGCCAGCAGTCTACAGGACCTGAACACTGAAGCTTTCTTT
NA	TRBV21-1	TRBJ2-7	NA	CASSNRDRVYEQYF	TGTGCCAGCAGCAACCGGGACAGGGTCTACGAGCAGTACTTC
TRBD1	TRBV5-6	TRBJ2-7	NA	CASSVQGYEQYF	TGTGCCAGCAGCGTACAGGGGTACGAGCAGTACTTC
TRBD1	TRBV7-9	TRBJ1-1	NA	CASSLERGQAFF	TGTGCCAGCAGCCTCGAGAGGGGGCAGGCTTTCTTT
NA	TRBV6-4	TRBJ2-1	NA	CASSDPPDSYNEQFF	TGTGCCAGCAGTGACCCCCCGGACAGCTACAATGAGCAGTTCTTC
TRBD2	TRBV7-2	TRBJ2-7	NA	CASSSFLGTTYEQYF	TGTGCCAGCAGCTCCTTTCTAGGGACTACATACGAGCAGTACTTC
NA	TRBV29-1	TRBJ2-7	NA	CSVAFPNRASSYEQYF	TGCAGCGTTGCGTTCCCCAACAGGGCGAGCTCCTACGAGCAGTACTTC
NA	TRBV7-8	TRBJ1-6	NA	CASSRAAAVLNNSPLHF	TGTGCCAGCAGCCGCGCGGCGGCAGTCCTGAATAATTCACCCCTCCACTTT
TRBD1	TRBV7-3	TRBJ1-3	once	CASSSQGEGNTIYF	TGTGCCAGCAGCTCACAGGGGGAAGGAAACACCATATATTTT
NA	TRBV2	TRBJ2-2	NA	CASSEALTGELFF	TGTGCCAGCAGTGAAGCGCTAACCGGGGAGCTGTTTTTT
NA	TRBV27	TRBJ1-5	NA	CASSFRESQPQHF	TGTGCCAGCAGTTTCCGAGAGAGTCAGCCCCAGCATTTT
NA	TRBV19	TRBJ1-5	NA	CASTEWGVGNQPQHF	TGTGCCAGTACCGAATGGGGGGTTGGCAATCAGCCCCAGCATTTT
NA	TRBV28	TRBJ1-5	NA	CASRRTGNQPQHF	TGTGCCAGCAGACGGACTGGTAATCAGCCCCAGCATTTT
NA	TRBV12-3/TRBV12-4	TRBJ2-3	NA	CASSLARDTQYF	TGTGCCAGCAGTTTAGCGCGAGATACGCAGTATTTT
NA	TRBV3-1/TRBV3-2	TRBJ2-1	few	CASSQLSGNEQFF	TGTGCCAGCAGCCAATTAAGCGGTAATGAGCAGTTCTTC
NA	TRBV28	TRBJ2-2	once	CASRGGGELFF	TGTGCCAGCAGGGGCGGGGGGGAGCTGTTTTTT
TRBD1	TRBV7-2	TRBJ1-2	once	CASSLGDRGYGYTF	TGTGCCAGCAGCTTAGGGGACAGGGGCTATGGCTACACCTTC
NA	TRBV11-2	TRBJ2-5	once	CASSWDFQETQYF	TGTGCCAGCAGCTGGGACTTCCAAGAGACCCAGTACTTC
TRBD1	TRBV7-9	TRBJ1-1	NA	CASRPLAGQVNTEAFF	TGTGCCAGCAGGCCCCTGGCGGGACAGGTGAACACTGAAGCTTTCTTT
NA	TRBV28	TRBJ1-2	NA	CASSLIDAGGRSYGYTF	TGTGCCAGCAGTTTAATAGACGCTGGGGGGAGGAGCTATGGCTACACCTTC
NA	TRBV6-5	TRBJ2-1	NA	CASRDWYNEQFF	TGTGCCAGCAGGGACTGGTACAATGAGCAGTTCTTC
NA	TRBV14	TRBJ2-3	NA	CASSHLRNSRVDTQYF	TGTGCCAGCAGCCACCTTCGGAATTCGAGGGTAGATACGCAGTATTTT
NA	TRBV28	TRBJ1-2	NA	CASSFEDFYGYTF	TGTGCCAGCAGTTTCGAAGACTTCTATGGCTACACCTTC
NA	TRBV19	TRBJ2-2	NA	CASSIPQKGTGELFF	TGTGCCAGTAGTATCCCACAGAAAGGCACCGGGGAGCTGTTTTTT
TRBD2	TRBV9	TRBJ2-1	NA	CASSVDASGRFYEQFF	TGTGCCAGCAGCGTAGATGCTAGCGGGAGGTTCTATGAGCAGTTCTTC
TRBD1	TRBV29-1	TRBJ2-3	NA	CSVEGGQGWADTQYF	TGCAGCGTTGAAGGGGGACAGGGTTGGGCAGATACGCAGTATTTT
NA	TRBV28	TRBJ2-1	NA	CASSLSLVRVNEQFF	TGTGCCAGCAGTTTATCTTTAGTCAGGGTAAATGAGCAGTTCTTC
NA	TRBV7-9	TRBJ2-7	NA	CASSPPGYEQYF	TGTGCCAGCAGCCCCCCCGGCTACGAGCAGTACTTC
NA	TRBV7-6	TRBJ2-5	NA	CASSQPGAEGETQYF	TGTGCCAGCAGCCAGCCGGGAGCGGAGGGCGAGACCCAGTACTTC
NA	TRBV4-3	TRBJ1-4	once	CASSQDGEKLFF	TGCGCCAGCAGCCAAGACGGGGAAAAACTGTTTTTT
NA	TRBV25-1	TRBJ1-2	NA	CASRRGLLNGYTF	TGTGCCAGCCGACGGGGTCTGCTAAATGGCTACACCTTC
TRBD2	TRBV6-5	TRBJ2-1	NA	CASRPTGLAGNEQFF	TGTGCCAGCAGGCCTACGGGACTAGCAGGGAATGAGCAGTTCTTC
NA	TRBV21-1	TRBJ2-7	NA	CASSNRQGKGEQYF	TGTGCCAGCAGCAATCGACAGGGAAAGGGCGAGCAGTACTTC
TRBD2	TRBV28	TRBJ2-1	NA	CASSLTGLATSSYNEQFF	TGTGCCAGCAGTTTAACGGGACTAGCGACGAGCTCCTACAATGAGCAGTTCTTC
TRBD1	TRBV28	TRBJ1-2	NA	CASSLQGARGYTF	TGTGCCAGCAGCTTACAGGGGGCGCGGGGCTACACCTTC
NA	TRBV4-3	TRBJ2-1	NA	CASRAGNNYNEQFF	TGCGCCAGCAGAGCCGGGAACAACTACAATGAGCAGTTCTTC
NA	TRBV18	TRBJ1-1	NA	CASSPLSGRIGSTEAFF	TGTGCCAGCTCACCATTGTCAGGGAGGATCGGGAGTACTGAAGCTTTCTTT
TRBD1	TRBV5-1	TRBJ1-5	NA	CASSLVDRGRKSNQPQHF	TGCGCCAGCAGCTTGGTAGACAGGGGGCGCAAGAGCAATCAGCCCCAGCATTTT
TRBD2	TRBV5-5	TRBJ2-1	NA	CASSVAGFSYNEQFF	TGTGCCAGCAGCGTAGCGGGGTTCTCCTACAATGAGCAGTTCTTC
NA	TRBV2	TRBJ2-2	NA	CASSGVRGTGELFF	TGTGCCAGCAGTGGAGTCAGAGGGACCGGGGAGCTGTTTTTT
NA	TRBV21-1	TRBJ2-1	NA	CASSFETGTNNEQFF	TGTGCCAGCAGCTTCGAGACAGGGACGAACAATGAGCAGTTCTTC
NA	TRBV28	TRBJ2-7	NA	CASSGFYEQYF	TGTGCCAGCAGCGGGTTCTACGAGCAGTACTTC
NA	TRBV2	TRBJ2-5	NA	CASSRPGLQETQYF	TGTGCCAGCAGCCGGCCGGGACTTCAAGAGACCCAGTACTTC
NA	TRBV4-2	TRBJ1-5	NA	CASSARRGLNQPQHF	TGTGCCAGCAGCGCAAGGAGAGGCCTCAATCAGCCCCAGCATTTT
NA	TRBV7-9	TRBJ2-7	NA	CASSPDGRRTYEQYF	TGTGCCAGCAGCCCAGACGGGCGGAGGACCTACGAGCAGTACTTC
TRBD2	TRBV7-2	TRBJ2-7	NA	CASSLGDGGGEQYF	TGTGCCAGCAGCTTAGGCGACGGGGGGGGCGAGCAGTACTTC
TRBD1	TRBV19	TRBJ1-2	once	CASRRTGDRYGYTF	TGTGCCAGTAGGCGGACAGGGGATCGCTATGGCTACACCTTC